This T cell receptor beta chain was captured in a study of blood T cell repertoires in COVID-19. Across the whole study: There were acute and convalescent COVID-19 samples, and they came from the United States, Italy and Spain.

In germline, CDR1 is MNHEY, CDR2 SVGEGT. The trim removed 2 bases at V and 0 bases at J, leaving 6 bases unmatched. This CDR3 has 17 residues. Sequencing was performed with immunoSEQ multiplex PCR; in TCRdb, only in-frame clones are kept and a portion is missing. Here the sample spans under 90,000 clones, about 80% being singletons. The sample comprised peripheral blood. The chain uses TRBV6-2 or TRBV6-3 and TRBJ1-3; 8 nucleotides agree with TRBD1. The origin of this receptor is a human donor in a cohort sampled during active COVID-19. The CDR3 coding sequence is TGTGCCAGCAGTTACACCGAGACAGGGGACTCTGGAAACACCATATATTTT. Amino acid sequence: CASSYTETGDSGNTIYF.